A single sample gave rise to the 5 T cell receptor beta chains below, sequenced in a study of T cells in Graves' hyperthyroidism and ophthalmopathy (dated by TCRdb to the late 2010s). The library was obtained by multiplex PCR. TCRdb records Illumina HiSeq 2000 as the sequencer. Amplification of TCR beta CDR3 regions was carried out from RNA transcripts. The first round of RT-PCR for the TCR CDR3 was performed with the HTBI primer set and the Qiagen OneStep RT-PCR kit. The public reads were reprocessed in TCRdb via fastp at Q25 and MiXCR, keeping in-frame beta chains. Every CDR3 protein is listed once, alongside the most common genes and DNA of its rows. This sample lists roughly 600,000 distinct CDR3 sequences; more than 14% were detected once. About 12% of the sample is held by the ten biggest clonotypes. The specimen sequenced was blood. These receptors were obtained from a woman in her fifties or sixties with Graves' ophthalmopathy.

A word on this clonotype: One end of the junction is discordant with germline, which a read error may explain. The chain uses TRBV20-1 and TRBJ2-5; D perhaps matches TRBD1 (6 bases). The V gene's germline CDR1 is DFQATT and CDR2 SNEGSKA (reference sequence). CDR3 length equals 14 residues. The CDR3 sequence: CSARPRTGQEAQYF. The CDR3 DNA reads TGCAGTGCTAGACCTCGGACGGGACAAGAGGCCCAGTACTTC.

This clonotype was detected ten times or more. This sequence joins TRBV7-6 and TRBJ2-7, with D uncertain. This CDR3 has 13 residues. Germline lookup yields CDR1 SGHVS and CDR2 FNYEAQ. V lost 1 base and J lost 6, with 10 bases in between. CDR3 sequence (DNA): TGTGCCAGCAGCTTAGGGCTTCCGGGCGAGCAGTACTTC. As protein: CASSLGLPGEQYF.

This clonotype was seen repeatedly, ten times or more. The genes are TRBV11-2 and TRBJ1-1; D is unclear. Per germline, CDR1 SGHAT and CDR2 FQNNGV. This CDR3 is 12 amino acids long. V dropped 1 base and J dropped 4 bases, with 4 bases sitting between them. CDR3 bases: TGTGCCAGCAGCTTAGTTTCCACTGAAGCTTTCTTT. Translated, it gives CASSLVSTEAFF.

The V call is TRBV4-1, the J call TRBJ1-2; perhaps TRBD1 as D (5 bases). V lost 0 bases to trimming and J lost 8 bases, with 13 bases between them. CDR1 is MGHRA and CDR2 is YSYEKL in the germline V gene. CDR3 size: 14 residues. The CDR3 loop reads CASSQDKRGQGYTF. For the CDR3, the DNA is TGCGCCAGCAGCCAAGATAAAAGGGGTCAAGGCTACACCTTC.

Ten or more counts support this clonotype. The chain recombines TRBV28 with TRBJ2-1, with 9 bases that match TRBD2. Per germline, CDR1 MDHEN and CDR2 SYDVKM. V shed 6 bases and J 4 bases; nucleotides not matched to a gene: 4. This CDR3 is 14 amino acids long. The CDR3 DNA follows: TGTGCCAGCAGAACGACTAGCGGTTACAATGAGCAGTTCTTC. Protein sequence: CASRTTSGYNEQFF.